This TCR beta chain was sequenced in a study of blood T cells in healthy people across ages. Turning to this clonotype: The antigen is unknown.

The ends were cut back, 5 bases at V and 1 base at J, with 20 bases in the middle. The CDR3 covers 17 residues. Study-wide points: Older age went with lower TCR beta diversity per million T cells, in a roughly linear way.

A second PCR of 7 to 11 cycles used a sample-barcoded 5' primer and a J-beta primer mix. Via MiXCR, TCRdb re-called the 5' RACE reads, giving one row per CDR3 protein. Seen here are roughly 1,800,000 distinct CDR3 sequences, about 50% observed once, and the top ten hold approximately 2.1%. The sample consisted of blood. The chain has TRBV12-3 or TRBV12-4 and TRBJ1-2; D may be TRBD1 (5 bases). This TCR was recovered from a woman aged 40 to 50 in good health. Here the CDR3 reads CASSPSGQGVYNYGYTF. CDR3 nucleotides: TGTGCCAGCAGTCCCTCCGGGCAGGGAGTATATAACTATGGCTACACCTTC.